This T cell receptor beta chain came from a study of response to subunit inactivated influenza vaccine. Each CDR3 protein gets one entry after TCRdb re-called the RT-PCR reads with MiXCR. The top ten clones hold under 13% of a sample with about 830,000 distinct CDR3 sequences, around 20% of them seen once. Findings and limits, study-wide: The authors put forward the suggestion that each seasonal influenza vaccination may bring in only a limited number of new T cells.

Germline V gene data show CDR1 as DFQATT and CDR2 as SNEGSKA (reference sequence). V trimming: 3 bases; J trimming: 5 bases; junction bases outside the gene matches: 4. The CDR3 sequence is 13 residues long. This clonotype was seen ten or more times. Its matching antigen is unknown. The chain recombines TRBV20-1 with TRBJ2-1; TRBD2 matches at 7 bases. The source is a man aged 50-60 years who received an inactivated influenza vaccine. Specimen: PBMCs from blood, collected around 5 days after vaccination. The CDR3 DNA reads as TGCAGTGCTAGGAGCGGGATAGACAATGAGCAGTTCTTC. It specifies CSARSGIDNEQFF.